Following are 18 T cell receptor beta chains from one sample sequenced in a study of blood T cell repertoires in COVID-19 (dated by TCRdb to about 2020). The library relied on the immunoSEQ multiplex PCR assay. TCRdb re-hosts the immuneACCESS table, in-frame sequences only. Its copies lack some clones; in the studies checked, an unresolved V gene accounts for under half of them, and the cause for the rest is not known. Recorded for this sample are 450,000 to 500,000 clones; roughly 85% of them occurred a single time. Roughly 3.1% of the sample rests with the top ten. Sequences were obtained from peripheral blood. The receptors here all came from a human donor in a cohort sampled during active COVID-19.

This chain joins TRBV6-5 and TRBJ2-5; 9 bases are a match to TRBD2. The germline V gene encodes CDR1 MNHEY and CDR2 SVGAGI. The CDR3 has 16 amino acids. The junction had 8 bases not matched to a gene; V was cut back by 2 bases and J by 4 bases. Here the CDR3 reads CASSYGARGGRETQYF. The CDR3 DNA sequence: TGTGCCAGCAGTTACGGAGCGCGGGGGGGTAGAGAGACCCAGTACTTC.

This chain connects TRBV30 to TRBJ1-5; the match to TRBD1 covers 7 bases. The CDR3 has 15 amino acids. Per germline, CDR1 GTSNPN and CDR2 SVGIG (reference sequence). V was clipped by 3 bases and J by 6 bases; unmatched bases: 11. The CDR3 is CAWSGGQWDSQPQHF. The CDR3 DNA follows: TGTGCCTGGAGCGGGGGACAGTGGGATAGTCAGCCCCAGCATTTT.

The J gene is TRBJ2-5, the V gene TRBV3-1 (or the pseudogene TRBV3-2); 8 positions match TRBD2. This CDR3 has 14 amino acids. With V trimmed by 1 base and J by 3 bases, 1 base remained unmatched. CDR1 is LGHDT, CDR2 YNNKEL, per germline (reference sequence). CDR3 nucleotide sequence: TGTGCCAGCAGCCAAGGTAGCGGGGAAGAGACCCAGTACTTC. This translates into CASSQGSGEETQYF.

The CDR3 bases are TGTGCCAGCAGCTTCCAACAGGGTAAGAGAACTGAAGCTTTCTTT. Translated: CASSFQQGKRTEAFF. The genes are TRBV7-2 and TRBJ1-1; possibly TRBD1 for D (6 bases). CDR1 and CDR2 from the germline V gene are SGHTA and FQGNSA. The CDR3 spans 15 residues. V gave up 3 bases and J gave up 5 bases, with 16 bases separating them. Filled out from reference TRBV7-2 and TRBJ1-1, the complete variable domain reads GAGVSQSPSNKVTEKGKDVELRCDPISGHTALYWYRQSLGQGLEFLIYFQGNSAPDKSGLPSDRFSAERTGGSVSTLTIQRTQQEDSAVYLCASSFQQGKRTEAFFGQGTRLTVV.

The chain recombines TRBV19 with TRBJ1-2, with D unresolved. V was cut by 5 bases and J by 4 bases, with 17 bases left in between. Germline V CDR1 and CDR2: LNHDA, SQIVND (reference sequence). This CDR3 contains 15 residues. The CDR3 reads CASSLGPPEGYGYTF. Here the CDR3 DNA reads TGTGCCAGTAGTCTCGGCCCTCCAGAGGGCTATGGCTACACCTTC.

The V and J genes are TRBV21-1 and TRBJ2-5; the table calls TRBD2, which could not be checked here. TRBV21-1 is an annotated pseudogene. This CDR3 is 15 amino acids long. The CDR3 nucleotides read TGTGCCAGCAGCCCGCGGGGAGGGACGGTAGAGACCCAGTACTTC. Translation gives CASSPRGGTVETQYF.

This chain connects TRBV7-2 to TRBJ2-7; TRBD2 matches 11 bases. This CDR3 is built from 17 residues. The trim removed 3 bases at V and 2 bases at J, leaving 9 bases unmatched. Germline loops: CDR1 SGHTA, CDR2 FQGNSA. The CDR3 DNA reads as TGTGCCAGCAGCTTGAGCGTAGCGGGAGGGCCCCCCTACGAGCAGTACTTC. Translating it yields CASSLSVAGGPPYEQYF.

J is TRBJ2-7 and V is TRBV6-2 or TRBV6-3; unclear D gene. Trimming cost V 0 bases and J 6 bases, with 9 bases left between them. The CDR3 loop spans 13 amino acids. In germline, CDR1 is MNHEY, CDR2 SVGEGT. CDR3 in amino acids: CASSYSSTSEQYF. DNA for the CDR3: TGTGCCAGCAGTTACTCGAGTACGTCCGAGCAGTACTTC.

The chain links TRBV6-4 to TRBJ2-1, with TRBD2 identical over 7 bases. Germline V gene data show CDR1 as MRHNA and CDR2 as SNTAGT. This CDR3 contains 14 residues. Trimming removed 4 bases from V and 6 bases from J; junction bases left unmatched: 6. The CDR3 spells CASSVAGGSNEQFF. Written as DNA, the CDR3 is TGTGCCAGCAGTGTGGCCGGGGGGAGCAATGAGCAGTTCTTC.

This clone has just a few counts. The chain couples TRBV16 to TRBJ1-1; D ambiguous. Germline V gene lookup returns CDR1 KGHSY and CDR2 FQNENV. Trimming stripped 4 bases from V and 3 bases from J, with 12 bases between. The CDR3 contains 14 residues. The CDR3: CASSPRRGDTEAFF. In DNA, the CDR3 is TGTGCCAGCAGCCCCCGACGGGGTGACACTGAAGCTTTCTTT. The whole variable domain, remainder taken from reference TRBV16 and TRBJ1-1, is GEEVAQTPKHLVRGEGQKAKLYCAPIKGHSYVFWYQQVLKNEFKFLISFQNENVFDETGMPKERFSAKCLPNSPCSLEIQATKLEDSAVYFCASSPRRGDTEAFFGQGTRLTVV.

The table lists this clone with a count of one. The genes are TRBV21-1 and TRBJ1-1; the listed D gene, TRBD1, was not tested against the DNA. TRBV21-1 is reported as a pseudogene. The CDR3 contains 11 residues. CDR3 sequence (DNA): TGTGCCAGCACCAGAAACACTGAAGCTTTCTTT. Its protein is CASTRNTEAFF.

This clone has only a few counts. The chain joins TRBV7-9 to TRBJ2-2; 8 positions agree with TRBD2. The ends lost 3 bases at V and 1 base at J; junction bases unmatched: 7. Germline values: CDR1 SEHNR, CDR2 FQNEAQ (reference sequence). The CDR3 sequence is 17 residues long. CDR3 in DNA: TGTGCCAGCAGCTTTGGACTAGCCGATAGGAACACCGGGGAGCTGTTTTTT. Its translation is CASSFGLADRNTGELFF. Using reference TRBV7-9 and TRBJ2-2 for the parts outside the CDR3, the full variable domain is DTGVSQNPRHKITKRGQNVTFRCDPISEHNRLYWYRQTLGQGPEFLTYFQNEAQLEKSRLLSDRFSAERPKGSFSTLEIQRTEQGDSAMYLCASSFGLADRNTGELFFGEGSRLTVL.

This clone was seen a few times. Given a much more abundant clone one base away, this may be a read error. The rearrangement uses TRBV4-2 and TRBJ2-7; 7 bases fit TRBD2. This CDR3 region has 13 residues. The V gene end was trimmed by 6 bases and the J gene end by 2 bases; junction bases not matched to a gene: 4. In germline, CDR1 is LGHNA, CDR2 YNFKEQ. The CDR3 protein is CASRASGAYEQYF. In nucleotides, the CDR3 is TGTGCCAGCAGGGCTAGCGGAGCCTACGAGCAGTACTTC.

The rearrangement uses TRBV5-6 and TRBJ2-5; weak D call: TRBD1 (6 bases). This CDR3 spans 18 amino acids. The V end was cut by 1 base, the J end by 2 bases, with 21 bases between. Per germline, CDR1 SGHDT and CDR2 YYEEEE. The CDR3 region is CASSLLSGAGFTQETQYF. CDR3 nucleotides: TGTGCCAGCAGCTTGTTGTCAGGGGCAGGTTTTACACAAGAGACCCAGTACTTC.

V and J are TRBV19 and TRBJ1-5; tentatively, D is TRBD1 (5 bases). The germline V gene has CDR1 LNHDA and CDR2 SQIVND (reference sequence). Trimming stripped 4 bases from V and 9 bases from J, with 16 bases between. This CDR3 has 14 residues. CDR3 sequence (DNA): TGTGCCAGTAGTACCAGGGCAGCCCCCCCGCCCCAGCATTTT. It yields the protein CASSTRAAPPPQHF.

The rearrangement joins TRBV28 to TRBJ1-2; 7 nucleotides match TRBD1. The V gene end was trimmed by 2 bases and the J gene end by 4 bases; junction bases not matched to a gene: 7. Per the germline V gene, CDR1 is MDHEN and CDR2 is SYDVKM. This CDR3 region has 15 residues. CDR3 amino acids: CASSLGSRTGYGYTF. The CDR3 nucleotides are TGTGCCAGCAGTTTAGGCTCCCGGACAGGCTATGGCTACACCTTC.

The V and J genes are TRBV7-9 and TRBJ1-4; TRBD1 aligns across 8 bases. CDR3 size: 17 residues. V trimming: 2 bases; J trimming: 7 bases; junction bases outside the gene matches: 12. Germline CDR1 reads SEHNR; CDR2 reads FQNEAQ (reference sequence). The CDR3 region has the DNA TGTGCCAGCAGCTTACCGGGGCCCGAGACAGGGGTTGAAAAACTGTTTTTT. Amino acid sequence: CASSLPGPETGVEKLFF.

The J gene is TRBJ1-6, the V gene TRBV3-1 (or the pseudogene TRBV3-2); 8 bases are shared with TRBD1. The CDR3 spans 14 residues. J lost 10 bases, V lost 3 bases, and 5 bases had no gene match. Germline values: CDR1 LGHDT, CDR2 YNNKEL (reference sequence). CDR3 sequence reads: CASSQGAGGSPLHF. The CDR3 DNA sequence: TGTGCCAGCAGCCAGGGGGCAGGGGGCTCACCCCTCCACTTT.